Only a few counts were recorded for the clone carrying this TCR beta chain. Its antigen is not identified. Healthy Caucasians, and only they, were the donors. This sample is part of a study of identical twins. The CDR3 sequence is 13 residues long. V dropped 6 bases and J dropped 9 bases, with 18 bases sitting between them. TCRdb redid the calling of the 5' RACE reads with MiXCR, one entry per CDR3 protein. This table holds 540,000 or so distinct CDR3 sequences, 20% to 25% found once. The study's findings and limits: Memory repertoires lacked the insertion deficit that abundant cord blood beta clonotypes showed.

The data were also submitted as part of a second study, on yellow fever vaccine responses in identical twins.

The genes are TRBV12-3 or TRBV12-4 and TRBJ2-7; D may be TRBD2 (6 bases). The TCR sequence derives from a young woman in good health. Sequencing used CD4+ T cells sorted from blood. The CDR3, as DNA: TGTGCCAGCAGCACCGGGACTCGAAGGGGGCAGTACTTC. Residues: CASSTGTRRGQYF.